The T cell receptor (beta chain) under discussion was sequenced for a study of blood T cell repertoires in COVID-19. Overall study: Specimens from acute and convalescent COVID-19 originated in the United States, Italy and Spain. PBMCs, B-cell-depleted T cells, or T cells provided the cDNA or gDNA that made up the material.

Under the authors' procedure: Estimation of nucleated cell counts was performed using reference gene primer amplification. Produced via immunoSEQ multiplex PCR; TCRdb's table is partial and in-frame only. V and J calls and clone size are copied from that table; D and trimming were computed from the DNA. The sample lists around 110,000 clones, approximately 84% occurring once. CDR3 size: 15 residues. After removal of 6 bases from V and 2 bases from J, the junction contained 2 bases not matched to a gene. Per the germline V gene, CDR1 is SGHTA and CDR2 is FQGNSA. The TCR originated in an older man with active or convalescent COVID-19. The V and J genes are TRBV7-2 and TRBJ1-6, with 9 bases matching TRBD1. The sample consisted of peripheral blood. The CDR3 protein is CASRRQGAYNSPLHF. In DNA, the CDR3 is TGTGCCAGCAGAAGACAGGGGGCCTATAATTCACCCCTCCACTTT.